Below are 20 T cell receptor beta chains sequenced from a single sample in a study of CD8 T cells in ankylosing spondylitis. These receptors' targets are unknown. Study-wide points: The study identified a TCR beta motif of several highly homologous variants that appeared characteristic of ankylosing spondylitis blood.

TCRdb ran MiXCR on the 5' RACE reads and lists one entry per CDR3 protein. The data hold about 700,000 distinct CDR3 sequences, with over 15% observed a single time. The specimen was blood, either unsorted or a sorted T cell fraction (not recorded which). These receptors were collected from a male donor with ankylosing spondylitis.

This clonotype was counted only a few times. The chain couples TRBV27 to TRBJ1-5; unclear D gene. CDR3 length equals 15 residues. The germline V gene encodes CDR1 MNHEY and CDR2 SMNVEV (reference sequence). Trimming removed 6 bases at V and 1 base at J, with 13 bases between. DNA for the CDR3: TGTGCCAGCAGGGACTTAGGATGGAGCAATCAGCCCCAGCATTTT. This gives the protein CASRDLGWSNQPQHF.

The genes are TRBV4-3 and TRBJ2-1; 9 nucleotides agree with TRBD2. The V and J ends lost 3 bases and 5 bases, in that order; junction bases with no gene match: 11. This CDR3 contains 17 residues. Per the germline V gene, CDR1 is LGHNA and CDR2 is YSLEER. CDR3 in DNA: TGCGCCAGCAGCCACCTATTAGCGGGAGCGGATAACAATGAGCAGTTCTTC. Translation: CASSHLLAGADNNEQFF.

This sequence joins TRBV7-2 and TRBJ2-7; D possibly corresponds to TRBD1 (6 bases). The ends were cut back, 9 bases at V and 0 bases at J, with 15 bases in the middle. This CDR3 comprises 14 residues. Germline V gives CDR1 SGHTA, CDR2 FQGNSA. This chain's CDR3 is CASTWGTPSYEQYF. The DNA for the CDR3 is TGTGCCAGTACGTGGGGGACACCCTCCTACGAGCAGTACTTC.

In its sample, this clonotype was seen a few times. The V and J genes are TRBV4-1 and TRBJ2-5; TRBD2 agrees at 7 bases. CDR3 length: 14 amino acids. Germline assignment: CDR1 MGHRA and CDR2 YSYEKL. The trim removed 3 bases at V and 4 bases at J, leaving 5 bases unmatched. This chain's CDR3 is CASSHAGVVETQYF. CDR3 bases: TGCGCCAGCAGCCATGCGGGAGTCGTAGAGACCCAGTACTTC.

The sample holds many counts of this clonotype. The chain employs TRBV7-2 and TRBJ2-3; TRBD2 is a possible D gene (6 bases). This CDR3 comprises 14 residues. V gave up 5 bases and J gave up 2 bases, with 11 bases separating them. CDR1 and CDR2 (germline): SGHTA, FQGNSA. CDR3 coding DNA: TGTGCCAGCAGCCCGGGACTCATCACAGATACGCAGTATTTT. As protein: CASSPGLITDTQYF. The full variable domain, with the rest looked up from reference TRBV7-2 and TRBJ2-3, is GAGVSQSPSNKVTEKGKDVELRCDPISGHTALYWYRQSLGQGLEFLIYFQGNSAPDKSGLPSDRFSAERTGGSVSTLTIQRTQQEDSAVYLCASSPGLITDTQYFGPGTRLTVL.

J is TRBJ1-2 and V is TRBV10-2; 8 bases match TRBD1. The V gene end was trimmed by 3 bases and the J gene end by 2 bases; junction bases not matched to a gene: 8. CDR1 and CDR2 (germline): WSHSY, SAAADI. The CDR3 is 16 amino acids. The CDR3 bases are TGCGCCAGCAGTGATAAGTCCCAGGGGGCGAACTATGGCTACACCTTC. This codes for CASSDKSQGANYGYTF.

The CDR3 region is CASRRADRVGEKLFF. CDR3 in DNA: TGTGCCAGCAGGCGCGCAGACAGGGTTGGCGAAAAACTGTTTTTT. This chain connects TRBV12-3 or TRBV12-4 to TRBJ1-4, with 7 bases aligning to TRBD1. CDR3 size: 15 residues. The V segment lost 6 bases and the J segment 8 bases; nucleotides outside the gene matches: 12.

This chain joins TRBV7-3 and TRBJ2-1; D unresolved. From germline, CDR1 is SGHTA and CDR2 FQGTGA. V gave up 1 base and J gave up 9 bases, with 16 bases separating them. This CDR3 is built from 15 residues. The CDR3 nucleotides read TGTGCCAGCAGCTTAAATGCAGCGACGGTCAGTGAGCAGTTCTTC. Amino acids: CASSLNAATVSEQFF.

This chain links TRBV5-1 with TRBJ1-1; TRBD1 is a possible D gene (6 bases). CDR1 is SGHRS, CDR2 YFSETQ, per germline. Deletions cut 3 bases from V and 7 bases from J, with 13 bases between. This CDR3 spans 13 amino acids. As DNA, the CDR3 is TGCGCCAGCAGCTCACAGGGATGGAATGAAGCTTTCTTT. Translating gives CASSSQGWNEAFF.

This chain uses TRBV29-1 with TRBJ1-3, with TRBD1 matching 10 bases. The CDR3 loop spans 14 amino acids. Germline CDR1 and CDR2: SQVTM and ANQGSEA. V shed 6 bases and J 2 bases; nucleotides not matched to a gene: 4. The CDR3 loop reads CSVMTGGTGNTIYF. In DNA, the CDR3 is TGCAGCGTAATGACAGGGGGCACTGGAAACACCATATATTTT.

This clonotype was observed a few times. V usage is TRBV15 and J usage is TRBJ2-2; 7 positions agree with TRBD2. CDR1 LNHNV and CDR2 YYDKDF come from the germline V gene (reference sequence). Unmatched junction bases numbered 7, after V lost 0 bases and J lost 3 bases. The CDR3 covers 17 residues. CDR3 nucleotides: TGTGCCACCAGCAGAGATGCGGGGGAGGTACACACCGGGGAGCTGTTTTTT. Protein: CATSRDAGEVHTGELFF.

In nucleotides, the CDR3 is TGTGCCAGCAGTTTATTCGCGACACCAGCCACTAACTATGGCTACACCTTC. Translated: CASSLFATPATNYGYTF. The genes are TRBV28 and TRBJ1-2, with D unresolved. Germline lookup yields CDR1 MDHEN and CDR2 SYDVKM. The CDR3 loop spans 17 amino acids. Trimming pared 1 base from V and 0 bases from J, leaving 15 bases between.

V is TRBV9 and J is TRBJ2-7; tentatively, D is TRBD2 (7 bases). V lost 3 bases to trimming and J lost 7 bases, with 20 bases between them. The CDR3 consists of 15 residues. Germline V gene data show CDR1 as SGDLS and CDR2 as YYNGEE. CDR3 loop: CASSGGAGALREQYF. For the CDR3, the DNA is TGTGCCAGCAGCGGTGGGGCGGGGGCCCTACGTGAGCAGTACTTC. Filled out from reference TRBV9 and TRBJ2-7, the complete variable domain reads DSGVTQTPKHLITATGQRVTLRCSPRSGDLSVYWYQQSLDQGLQFLIQYYNGEERAKGNILERFSAQQFPDLHSELNLSSLELGDSALYFCASSGGAGALREQYFGPGTRLTVT.

The table lists this clonotype with a few counts. The chain employs TRBV9 and TRBJ1-4; D is unclear. Trimming shortened V by 5 bases and J by 0 bases, and 14 bases separated the two germline ends. The CDR3 spans 16 residues. Germline V gene lookup returns CDR1 SGDLS and CDR2 YYNGEE. The CDR3 reads CASSALDEATNEKLFF. CDR3 sequence (DNA): TGTGCCAGCAGTGCCCTGGACGAAGCAACTAATGAAAAACTGTTTTTT.

The chain joins TRBV6-6 to TRBJ2-1; D is ambiguous. CDR1 is MNHNY, CDR2 SVGAGI, per germline (reference sequence). The CDR3 loop spans 13 amino acids. V was pared by 2 bases and J by 10 bases, with 12 bases between. The CDR3 coding sequence is TGTGCCAGCAGTTACGAAGAGGTCATGGAGCAGTTCTTC. Residues: CASSYEEVMEQFF.

In its sample, this clonotype was seen a few times. The chain is built from TRBV10-2 and TRBJ2-3; 8 bases match TRBD2. The CDR3 extends over 15 amino acids. The V segment lost 7 bases and the J segment 5 bases; nucleotides outside the gene matches: 11. Germline V gene data show CDR1 as WSHSY and CDR2 as SAAADI. DNA of the CDR3: TGCGCCAGCAACGGGGGGGCCAGAGGAGGAGATACGCAGTATTTT. This codes for CASNGGARGGDTQYF.

A remark on this clonotype: One end of the junction does not line up with germline, which may come from a read error. The chain has TRBV18 and TRBJ2-7, with TRBD2 matching 9 bases. This CDR3 is 14 amino acids long. Germline V gives CDR1 KGHSH, CDR2 LQKENI. The CDR3 loop reads CASSPLEASGTMNF. The CDR3 DNA reads as TGTGCCAGCTCACCACTGGAGGCTAGCGGGACTATGAACTTC.

The V gene is TRBV20-1, the J gene TRBJ1-5; D might be TRBD1 (5 bases). The CDR3 runs 13 residues. Trimming took 5 bases from V and 1 from J, leaving 9 bases between them. Germline CDR1 is DFQATT and CDR2 is SNEGSKA (reference sequence). Written as DNA, the CDR3 is TGCAGTGCTGGGGAGGGGAGCAATCAGCCCCAGCATTTT. It encodes CSAGEGSNQPQHF.

The J gene is TRBJ2-5, the V gene TRBV12-3 or TRBV12-4; either TRBD1 or TRBD2 may fit D (5 bases each). Deletions cut 4 bases from V and 3 bases from J, with 15 bases between. The length of the CDR3 is 15 residues. CDR3 region: CASSSRDRLKETQYF. DNA of the CDR3: TGTGCCAGCAGTTCCCGGGACCGGTTAAAAGAGACCCAGTACTTC.

The CDR3 protein is CASSLQPRVNTGELFF. The DNA of the CDR3 is TGTGCCAGCAGCTTACAGCCCAGGGTGAACACCGGGGAGCTGTTTTTT. The rearrangement links TRBV7-8 to TRBJ2-2, with D possibly matching TRBD1 (5 bases). V was clipped by 2 bases and J by 1 base, with 11 bases between them. This CDR3 is 16 amino acids long. Germline CDR1 reads SGHVS; CDR2 reads FQNEAQ.